The clone carrying this TCR beta chain was counted ten times or more. Its target is unknown. This sample is drawn from a study of T-cell reconstitution after alpha-beta-depleted transplantation in children. The CDR3 covers 14 residues. V was pared by 6 bases and J by 0 bases, with 12 bases between. Germline V gene sequence: CDR1 DFQATT, CDR2 SNEGSKA (reference sequence). Findings and caveats of the study: Some patients' high day-60 TCRbeta diversity was attributed to recipient cells surviving conditioning. Newly made T cells mostly supplied T-cell counts and diversity one year after transplant. The study reportedly traced alpha-beta T cells about two months after transplant to several hundred expanded graft clones.

Unique molecular identifiers were used in preparing the TCRbeta library. Each CDR3 protein is one row after TCRdb ran MiXCR on the PCR reads. The table lists around 800,000 distinct CDR3 sequences, around 15% of them singletons, with just under 5% in the top ten. The source was PBMCs, mostly from graft donor cells, collected 360 days after TCRalphabeta/CD19-depleted stem cell transplant. This TCR derives from a male patient younger than 18 who had a stem cell transplant for acute lymphoblastic leukemia, so the T cells may come from the graft donor. This rearrangement joins TRBV20-1 to TRBJ2-4, with a weak D call TRBD2 (6 bases). The CDR3 sequence: CSASPGLAKNIQYF. CDR3 coding DNA: TGCAGTGCCAGCCCGGGACTAGCCAAAAACATTCAGTACTTC.